The 7 T cell receptor beta chains reported below all come from one sample, sequenced in a study of OX40 agonist ivuxolimab in advanced cancers. TCRdb keeps only in-frame clones here, not all; method: immunoSEQ multiplex PCR. The sample lists 15,000 or so clones, roughly 89% occurring once. This material consisted of CD4+ or CD8+ T cells sorted from blood, taken in a trial of the OX40 agonist ivuxolimab. These receptors originate from an adult with an advanced solid tumor such as melanoma, head and neck, liver or kidney cancer.

CDR3 loop: CASSRDRGRLRGYTF. The CDR3 bases are TGTGCCAGCAGCCGGGACAGGGGGCGGCTTCGAGGCTACACCTTC. The gene calls are TRBV7-9 and TRBJ1-2, with 12 bases aligning to TRBD1. Per the germline V gene, CDR1 is SEHNR and CDR2 is FQNEAQ (reference sequence). The J segment lost 8 bases and the V segment lost 5 bases, leaving 9 bases of the junction unmatched. The CDR3 spans 15 residues. Combining the CDR3 with reference TRBV7-9 and TRBJ1-2 gives the whole variable domain DTGVSQNPRHKITKRGQNVTFRCDPISEHNRLYWYRQTLGQGPEFLTYFQNEAQLEKSRLLSDRFSAERPKGSFSTLEIQRTEQGDSAMYLCASSRDRGRLRGYTFGSGTRLTVV.

This chain joins TRBV9 and TRBJ1-1; 7 bases are a match to TRBD1. V shed 4 bases, J shed 11 bases, and the junction held 14 bases outside the gene matches. In germline, CDR1 is SGDLS, CDR2 YYNGEE. CDR3 length: 14 amino acids. CDR3 sequence (DNA): TGTGCCAGCAGCCCGGCAGACAGGGCGAAATACGCTTTCTTT. Translating it yields CASSPADRAKYAFF.

The chain combines TRBV5-5 with TRBJ2-3, with D perhaps matching TRBD2 (6 bases). Germline assignment: CDR1 SGHKS and CDR2 YYEKEE (reference sequence). The length of the CDR3 is 15 residues. Trimming left V 6 bases short and J 0 bases short, with 14 bases between. The CDR3 bases are TGTGCCAGCACCGCACCAGCGGGTAGCACAGATACGCAGTATTTT. Amino acid sequence: CASTAPAGSTDTQYF.

The rearrangement joins TRBV27 to TRBJ2-7; 9 bases fit TRBD1. From germline, CDR1 is MNHEY and CDR2 SMNVEV (reference sequence). J gave up 5 bases and V 2 bases, and 7 bases lay outside the gene matches. The CDR3 sequence is 15 residues long. This chain's CDR3 is CASSLGTGFLHEQYF. As DNA, the CDR3 is TGTGCCAGCAGTTTAGGGACAGGGTTTTTACACGAGCAGTACTTC.

In this sample, this clone turned up once. This chain uses TRBV6-1 with TRBJ1-3, with D uncertain. Looked up from germline, CDR1 is MNHNS and CDR2 is SASEGT. V was pared by 0 bases and J by 0 bases, with 3 bases between. The CDR3 extends over 14 amino acids. The CDR3 sequence: CASSEAGSGNTIYF. The CDR3 DNA is TGTGCCAGCAGTGAAGCTGGCTCTGGAAACACCATATATTTT.

In its sample, this clone ranks as medium-sized. The gene calls are TRBV19 and TRBJ2-7; the match to TRBD1 covers 11 bases. The germline V gene has CDR1 LNHDA and CDR2 SQIVND (reference sequence). The CDR3 extends over 15 amino acids. J was trimmed by 3 bases and V by 8 bases; bases with no gene match: 9. The CDR3 sequence: CASGIGTGGIYEQYF. The CDR3 DNA follows: TGTGCCAGTGGGATAGGGACAGGGGGGATCTACGAGCAGTACTTC.

The CDR3 loop reads CASSVVPSGSADTQYF. The DNA of the CDR3 is TGTGCCAGCAGCGTAGTACCTAGCGGGAGTGCAGATACGCAGTATTTT. The rearrangement links TRBV9 to TRBJ2-3, with TRBD2 matching over 10 bases. The ends lost 0 bases at V and 4 bases at J; junction bases unmatched: 5. The CDR3 consists of 16 residues. Per germline, CDR1 SGDLS and CDR2 YYNGEE.